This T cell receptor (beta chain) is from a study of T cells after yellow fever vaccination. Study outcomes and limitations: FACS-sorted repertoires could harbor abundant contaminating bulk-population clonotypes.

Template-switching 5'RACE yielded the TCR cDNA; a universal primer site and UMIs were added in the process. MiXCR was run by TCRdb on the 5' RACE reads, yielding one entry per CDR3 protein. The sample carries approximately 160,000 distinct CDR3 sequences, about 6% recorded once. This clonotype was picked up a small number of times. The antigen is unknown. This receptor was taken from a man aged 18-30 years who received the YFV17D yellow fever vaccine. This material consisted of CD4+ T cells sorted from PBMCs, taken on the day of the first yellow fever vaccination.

The CDR3 nucleotides are TGTGCCAGCAGTCCCCAGGGCCACCGTCCCATGAACACTGAAGCTTTCTTT. It encodes CASSPQGHRPMNTEAFF. This chain links TRBV12-3 or TRBV12-4 with TRBJ1-1; a possible D gene is TRBD1 (5 bases). This CDR3 has 17 amino acids. V was clipped by 5 bases and J by 0 bases, with 19 bases between them.